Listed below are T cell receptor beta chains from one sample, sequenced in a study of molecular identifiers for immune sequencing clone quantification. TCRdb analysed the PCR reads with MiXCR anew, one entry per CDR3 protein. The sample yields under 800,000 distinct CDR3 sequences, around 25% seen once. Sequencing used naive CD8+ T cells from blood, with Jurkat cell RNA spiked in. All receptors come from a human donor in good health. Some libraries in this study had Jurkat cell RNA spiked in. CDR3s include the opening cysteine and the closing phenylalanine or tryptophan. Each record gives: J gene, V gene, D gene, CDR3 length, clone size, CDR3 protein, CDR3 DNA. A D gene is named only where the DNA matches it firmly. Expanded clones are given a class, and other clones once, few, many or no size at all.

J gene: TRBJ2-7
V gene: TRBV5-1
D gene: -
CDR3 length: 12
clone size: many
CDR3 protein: CASSFTGNEQYF
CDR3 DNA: TGCGCCAGCAGCTTTACAGGGAACGAGCAGTACTTC

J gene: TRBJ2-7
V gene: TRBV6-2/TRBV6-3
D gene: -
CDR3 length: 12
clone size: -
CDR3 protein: CASGGTAFEQYF
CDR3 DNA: TGTGCCAGCGGCGGGACGGCCTTCGAGCAGTACTTC

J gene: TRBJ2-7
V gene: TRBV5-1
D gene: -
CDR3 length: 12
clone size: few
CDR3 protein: CASSQTGSQQYF
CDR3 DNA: TGCGCCAGCAGCCAAACAGGTTCACAGCAGTACTTC

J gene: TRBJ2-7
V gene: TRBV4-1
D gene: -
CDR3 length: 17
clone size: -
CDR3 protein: CASSHSHIRGGAYAQYF
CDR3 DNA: TGCGCCAGCAGCCATTCCCATATCAGGGGGGGGGCCTACGCGCAGTACTTC

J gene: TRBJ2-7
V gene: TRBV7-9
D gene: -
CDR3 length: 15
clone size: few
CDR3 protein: CASSDWGLRSYEQYF
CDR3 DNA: TGTGCCAGCAGTGATTGGGGGCTAAGGTCCTACGAGCAGTACTTC

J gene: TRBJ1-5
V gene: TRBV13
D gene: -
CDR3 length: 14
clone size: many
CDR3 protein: CASSVGQLNQPQHF
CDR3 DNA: TGTGCCAGCAGCGTAGGACAGCTCAATCAGCCCCAGCATTTT

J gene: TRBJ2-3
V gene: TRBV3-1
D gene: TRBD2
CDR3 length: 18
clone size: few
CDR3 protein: CASSQLTGGTEGTDTQYF
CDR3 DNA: TGTGCCAGCAGCCAATTAACGGGGGGGACGGAAGGCACAGATACGCAGTATTTT

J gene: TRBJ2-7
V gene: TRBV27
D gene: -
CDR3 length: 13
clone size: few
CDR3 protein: CASSVGRCYEQYF
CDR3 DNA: TGTGCCAGCAGCGTCGGCCGCTGCTACGAGCAGTACTTC

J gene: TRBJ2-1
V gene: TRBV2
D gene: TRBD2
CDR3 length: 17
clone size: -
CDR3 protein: CASSEWGLAGAGNEQFF
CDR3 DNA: TGTGCCAGCAGTGAATGGGGACTAGCGGGAGCCGGCAATGAGCAGTTCTTC

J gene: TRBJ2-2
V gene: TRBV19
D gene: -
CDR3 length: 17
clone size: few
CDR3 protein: CASSIDGRGTNTGELFF
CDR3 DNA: TGTGCCAGTAGTATAGACGGGCGGGGCACTAACACCGGGGAGCTGTTTTTT

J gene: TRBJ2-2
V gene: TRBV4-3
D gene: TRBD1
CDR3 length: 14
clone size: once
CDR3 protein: CATSQHRGPGELFF
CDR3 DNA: TGCGCCACCAGCCAGCACAGGGGCCCCGGGGAGCTGTTTTTT

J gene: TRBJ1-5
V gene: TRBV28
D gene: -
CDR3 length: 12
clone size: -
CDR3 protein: CASSSPKQPQHF
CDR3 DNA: TGTGCCAGCAGCTCCCCGAAGCAGCCCCAGCATTTT

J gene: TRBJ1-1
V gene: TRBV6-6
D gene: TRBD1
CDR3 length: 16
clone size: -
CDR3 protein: CASSYSKSTGGTEAFF
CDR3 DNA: TGTGCCAGCAGTTACTCGAAATCAACAGGGGGCACTGAAGCTTTCTTT

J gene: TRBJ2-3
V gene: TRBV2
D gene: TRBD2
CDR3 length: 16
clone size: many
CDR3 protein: CASSEAAGVGTDTQYF
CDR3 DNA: TGTGCCAGCAGTGAAGCGGCGGGAGTAGGAACAGATACGCAGTATTTT

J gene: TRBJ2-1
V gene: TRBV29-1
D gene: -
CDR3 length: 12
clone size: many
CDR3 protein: CSVQGDSNEQFF
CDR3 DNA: TGCAGCGTCCAGGGGGACTCCAATGAGCAGTTCTTC

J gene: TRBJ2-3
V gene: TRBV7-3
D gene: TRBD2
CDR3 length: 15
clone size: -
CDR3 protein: CASSPLAGMTDTQYF
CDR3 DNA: TGTGCCAGCAGCCCTCTAGCGGGAATGACAGATACGCAGTATTTT

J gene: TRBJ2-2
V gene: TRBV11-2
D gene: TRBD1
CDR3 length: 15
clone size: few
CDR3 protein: CASTDHPRGRGELFF
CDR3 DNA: TGTGCCAGCACCGATCACCCCAGGGGGCGCGGGGAGCTGTTTTTT

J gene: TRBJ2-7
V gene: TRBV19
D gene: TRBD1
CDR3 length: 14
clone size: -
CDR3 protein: CASSMTGDSYELYF
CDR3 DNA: TGTGCCAGTAGTATGACCGGGGACAGCTACGAGCTGTACTTC

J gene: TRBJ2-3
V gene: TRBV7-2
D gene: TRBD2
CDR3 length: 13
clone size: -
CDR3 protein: CASSPREVDTQYF
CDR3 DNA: TGTGCCAGCAGCCCGCGGGAGGTGGATACGCAGTATTTT

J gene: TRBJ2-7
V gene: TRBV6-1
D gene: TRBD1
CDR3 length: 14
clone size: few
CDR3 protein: CATLGQTSSYEQYF
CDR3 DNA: TGTGCCACTCTGGGACAGACGAGCTCCTACGAGCAGTACTTC

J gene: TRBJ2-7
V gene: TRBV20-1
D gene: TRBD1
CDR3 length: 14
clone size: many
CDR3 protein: CSARDEQGAYEQYF
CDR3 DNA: TGCAGTGCTAGAGATGAACAGGGGGCTTACGAGCAGTACTTC

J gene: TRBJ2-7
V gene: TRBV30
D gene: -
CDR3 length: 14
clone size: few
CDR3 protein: CAWSVGGGSNEQYF
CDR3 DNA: TGTGCCTGGAGTGTAGGAGGGGGCAGCAACGAGCAGTACTTC

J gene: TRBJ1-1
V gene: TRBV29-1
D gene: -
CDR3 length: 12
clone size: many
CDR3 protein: CSVDPGNTEAFF
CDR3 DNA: TGCAGCGTTGATCCGGGGAACACTGAAGCTTTCTTT

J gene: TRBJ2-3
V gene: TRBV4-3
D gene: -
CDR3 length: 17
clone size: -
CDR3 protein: CASSQDGPGTSTDTQYF
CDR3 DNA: TGCGCCAGCAGCCAAGATGGTCCGGGAACTAGCACAGATACGCAGTATTTT

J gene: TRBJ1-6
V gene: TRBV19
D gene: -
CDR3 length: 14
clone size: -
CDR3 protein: CACKEFGEYSPLHF
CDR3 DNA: TGTGCCTGTAAGGAGTTTGGGGAGTATTCACCCCTCCACTTT

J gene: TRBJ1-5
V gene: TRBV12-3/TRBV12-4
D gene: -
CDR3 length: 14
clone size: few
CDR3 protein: CASSLIRDGQIKHF
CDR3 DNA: TGTGCCAGCAGTTTAATCCGGGACGGCCAAATTAAACATTTT

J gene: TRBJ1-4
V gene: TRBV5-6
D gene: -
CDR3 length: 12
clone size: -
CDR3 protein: CASSFSGQKLFF
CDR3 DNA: TGTGCCAGCAGCTTTTCAGGGCAAAAACTGTTTTTT

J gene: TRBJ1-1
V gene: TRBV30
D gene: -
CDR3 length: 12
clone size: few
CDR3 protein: CAWRPWDTEAFF
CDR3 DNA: TGTGCCTGGAGGCCTTGGGACACTGAAGCTTTCTTT

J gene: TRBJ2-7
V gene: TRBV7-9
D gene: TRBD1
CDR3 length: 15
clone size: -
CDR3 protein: CASSTTTGIRYEQYF
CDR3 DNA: TGTGCCAGCAGCACCACGACAGGGATACGGTACGAGCAGTACTTC

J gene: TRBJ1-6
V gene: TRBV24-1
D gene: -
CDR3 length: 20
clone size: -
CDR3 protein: CATSDPHPRGMSSYNSPLHF
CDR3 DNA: TGTGCCACCAGTGACCCACACCCGCGAGGAATGAGCTCCTATAATTCACCCCTCCACTTT

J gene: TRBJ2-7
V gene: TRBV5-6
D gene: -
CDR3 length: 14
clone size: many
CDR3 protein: CASSLGRRANEQYF
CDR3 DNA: TGTGCCAGCAGCTTGGGGCGGCGGGCCAACGAGCAGTACTTC

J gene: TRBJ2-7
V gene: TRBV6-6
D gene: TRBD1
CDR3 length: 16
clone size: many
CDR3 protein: CASSYRFGQGEFEQYF
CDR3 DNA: TGTGCCAGCAGTTACCGATTCGGACAGGGGGAGTTCGAGCAGTACTTC

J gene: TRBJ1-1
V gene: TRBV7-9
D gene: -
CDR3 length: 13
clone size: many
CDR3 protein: CASRGVGDTEAFF
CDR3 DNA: TGTGCCTCACGGGGAGTGGGGGACACTGAAGCTTTCTTT

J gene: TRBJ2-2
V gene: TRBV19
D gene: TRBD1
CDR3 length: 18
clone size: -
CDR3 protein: CASSSKAMITGVTGELFF
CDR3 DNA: TGTGCCAGTAGTTCCAAAGCCATGATAACAGGGGTTACCGGGGAGCTGTTTTTT

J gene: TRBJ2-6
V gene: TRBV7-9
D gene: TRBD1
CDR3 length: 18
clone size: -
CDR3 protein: CASRADRGHSLGANVLTF
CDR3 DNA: TGTGCCAGCAGGGCGGACAGGGGGCATAGCTTGGGGGCCAACGTCCTGACTTTC

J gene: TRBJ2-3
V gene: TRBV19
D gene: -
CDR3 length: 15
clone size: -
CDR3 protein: CASSSSGSSADTQYF
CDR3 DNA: TGTGCCAGTAGCAGCAGCGGGTCAAGCGCAGATACGCAGTATTTT